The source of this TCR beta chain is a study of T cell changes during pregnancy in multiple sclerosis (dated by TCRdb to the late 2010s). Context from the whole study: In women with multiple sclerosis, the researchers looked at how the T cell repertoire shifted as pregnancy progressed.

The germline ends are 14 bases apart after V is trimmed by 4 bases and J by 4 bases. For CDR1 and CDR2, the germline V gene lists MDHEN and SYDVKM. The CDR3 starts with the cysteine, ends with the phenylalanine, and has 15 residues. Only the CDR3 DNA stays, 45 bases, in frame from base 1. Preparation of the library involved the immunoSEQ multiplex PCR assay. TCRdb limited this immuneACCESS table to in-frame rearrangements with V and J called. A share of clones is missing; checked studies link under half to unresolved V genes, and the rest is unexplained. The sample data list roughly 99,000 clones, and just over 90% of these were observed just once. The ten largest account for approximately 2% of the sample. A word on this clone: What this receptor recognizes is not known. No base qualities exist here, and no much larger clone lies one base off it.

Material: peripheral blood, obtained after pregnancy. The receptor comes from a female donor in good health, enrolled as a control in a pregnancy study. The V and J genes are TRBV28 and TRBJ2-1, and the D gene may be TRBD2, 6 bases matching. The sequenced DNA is TGTGCCAGCAGTTCCTCCGCGGGACCTTACAATGAGCAGTTCTTC. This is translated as CASSSSAGPYNEQFF. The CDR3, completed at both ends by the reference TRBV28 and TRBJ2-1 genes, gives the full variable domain DVKVTQSSRYLVKRTGEKVFLECVQDMDHENMFWYRQDPGLGLRLIYFSYDVKMKEKGDIPEGYSVSREKKERFSLILESASTNQTSMYLCASSSSAGPYNEQFFGPGTRLTVL.